The clone carrying this TCR beta chain was seen more than once but under ten times. The data derive from a study of CD8 T cells in Susac syndrome. The CDR3 covers 11 residues. V lost 2 bases and J lost 7, with 6 bases in between. CDR1 SGHRS and CDR2 YFSETQ come from the germline V gene. RNA in amounts of about 0.45 to 1 ug was reverse transcribed with random hexamers. TCRdb reprocessed the immunoSEQ multiplex PCR reads with MiXCR, giving one entry per CDR3 protein. The table includes some 65,000 distinct CDR3 sequences, approximately 93% detected once. The TCR originated in a human donor with multiple sclerosis. This rearrangement joins TRBV5-1 to TRBJ1-2; no definite D call. Sequencing was done on a sample of CD8+ T cells from PBMCs. In nucleotides, the CDR3 is TGCGCCAGCAGCTTTGGAGGTGGCTACACCTTC. This codes for CASSFGGGYTF.